The clone carrying this TCR beta chain was found many times. TCRdb called the 5' RACE reads again in MiXCR, with one record for every CDR3 protein. Found here are 50,000 to 65,000 distinct CDR3 sequences, 4% to 5.5% of them singletons; the top ten hold less than 4%. The data stem from a study of neurological immune-mediated disorders. This CDR3 comprises 16 residues. Germline V gene sequence: CDR1 SEHNR, CDR2 FQNEAQ (reference sequence). Trimming removed 5 bases at V and 7 bases at J, with 22 bases between. Sequencing was carried out using PBMCs. The chain links TRBV7-9 to TRBJ2-3; D call uncertain. The sequence came from a woman in her forties or fifties with multiple sclerosis. Here the CDR3 reads CASSPTDSFFSHTQYF. The CDR3 coding sequence is TGTGCCAGCAGCCCTACCGACTCGTTCTTTTCCCATACGCAGTATTTT.